This T cell receptor (beta chain) was identified during a study of blood T cell repertoires in COVID-19. Germline V gives CDR1 ENHRY, CDR2 SYGVKD. The CDR3 is made up of 12 amino acids. V lost 0 bases and J lost 7, with 6 bases in between. Authors' data handling: The assay estimated nucleated cells by amplifying reference gene primers. TCRdb's table, derived via immunoSEQ multiplex PCR, lists solely in-frame clones and lacks some. That table furnishes V, J and clone size, whereas the DNA furnished D and trimming. The sample has around 26,000 clones; roughly 90% are singletons. The clonotype comes from a human donor in a cohort sampled during active COVID-19. V gene TRBV10-3 combines with J gene TRBJ2-5; D is unresolved. Sequencing was done on a sample of peripheral blood. CDR3 coding DNA: TGTGCCATCAGTGAGTCGTCGCGGACCCAGTACTTC. Encoded protein: CAISESSRTQYF.